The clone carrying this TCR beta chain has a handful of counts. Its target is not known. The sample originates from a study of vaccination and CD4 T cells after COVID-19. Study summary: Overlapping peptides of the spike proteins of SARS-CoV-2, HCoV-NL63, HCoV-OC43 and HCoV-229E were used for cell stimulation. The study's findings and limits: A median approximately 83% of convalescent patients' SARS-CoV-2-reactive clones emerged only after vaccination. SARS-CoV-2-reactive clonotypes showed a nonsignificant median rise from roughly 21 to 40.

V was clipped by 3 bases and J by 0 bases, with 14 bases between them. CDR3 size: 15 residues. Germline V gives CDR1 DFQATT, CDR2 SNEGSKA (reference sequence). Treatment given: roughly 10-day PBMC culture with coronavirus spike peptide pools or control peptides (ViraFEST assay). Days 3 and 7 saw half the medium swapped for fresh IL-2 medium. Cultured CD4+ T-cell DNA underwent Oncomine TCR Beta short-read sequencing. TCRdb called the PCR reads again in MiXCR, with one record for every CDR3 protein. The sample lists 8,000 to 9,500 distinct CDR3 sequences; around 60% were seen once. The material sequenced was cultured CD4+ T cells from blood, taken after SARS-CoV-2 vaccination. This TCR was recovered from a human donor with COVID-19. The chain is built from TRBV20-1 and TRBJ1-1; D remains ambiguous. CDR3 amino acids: CSASLARSVNTEAFF. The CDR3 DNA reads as TGCAGTGCTAGCCTCGCACGGTCAGTGAACACTGAAGCTTTCTTT.